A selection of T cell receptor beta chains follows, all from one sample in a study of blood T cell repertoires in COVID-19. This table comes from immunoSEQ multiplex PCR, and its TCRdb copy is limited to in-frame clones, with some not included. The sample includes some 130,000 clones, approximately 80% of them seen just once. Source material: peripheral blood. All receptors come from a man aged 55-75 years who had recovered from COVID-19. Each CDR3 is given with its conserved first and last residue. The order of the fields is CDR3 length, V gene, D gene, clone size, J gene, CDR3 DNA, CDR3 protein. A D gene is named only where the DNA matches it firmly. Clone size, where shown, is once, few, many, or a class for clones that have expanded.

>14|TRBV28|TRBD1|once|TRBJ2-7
TGTGCCAGCAGCTCCCGGGACAGCTCCTACGAGCAGTACTTC
CASSSRDSSYEQYF
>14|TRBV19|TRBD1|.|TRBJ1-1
TGTGCCAGTAGTATACCCAGGGGGTTCACTGAAGCTTTCTTT
CASSIPRGFTEAFF
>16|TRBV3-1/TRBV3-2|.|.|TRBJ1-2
TGTGCCAGCAGCCAAGATCAAGTCACGGGGGAGGATGGCTACACCTTC
CASSQDQVTGEDGYTF
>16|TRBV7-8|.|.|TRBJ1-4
TGTGCCAGCAGCTTAACAGATCCGGCAACTAATGAAAAACTGTTTTTT
CASSLTDPATNEKLFF
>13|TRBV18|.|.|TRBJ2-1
TGTGCCAGCTCACTCGGACAGAACAATGAGCAGTTCTTC
CASSLGQNNEQFF
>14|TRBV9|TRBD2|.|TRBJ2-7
TGTGCCAGCAGCGCTAGCGGGAGGTTCTACGAGCAGTACTTC
CASSASGRFYEQYF
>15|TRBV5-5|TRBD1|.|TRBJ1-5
TGTGCCAGCAGCCAGGGACAGGGGCTGGGACAGCCCCAGCATTTT
CASSQGQGLGQPQHF
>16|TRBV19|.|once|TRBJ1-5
TGTGCCAGTAGTACCCAGTCCGGAGTGAGCAATCAGCCCCAGCATTTT
CASSTQSGVSNQPQHF
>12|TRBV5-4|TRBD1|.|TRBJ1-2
TGTGCCAGCAGCCCAGGGGGGCACGGCTACACCTTC
CASSPGGHGYTF
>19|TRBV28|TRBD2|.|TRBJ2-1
TGTGCCAGCAGTTCGGCCGTGGGACTAGCGGGAGGGCCGGCCAATGAGCAGTTCTTC
CASSSAVGLAGGPANEQFF
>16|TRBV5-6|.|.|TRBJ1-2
TGTGCCAGCAGCTTGGGCTTGGGGGGGCAAGACTATGGCTACACCTTC
CASSLGLGGQDYGYTF
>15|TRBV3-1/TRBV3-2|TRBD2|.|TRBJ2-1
TGTGCCAGCAGCGAGACTAGCGGGGAGGGCAATGAGCAGTTCTTC
CASSETSGEGNEQFF
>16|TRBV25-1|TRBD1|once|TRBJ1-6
TGTGCCAGCAGTGGCTTGGACAGGGAGATTAATTCACCCCTCCACTTT
CASSGLDREINSPLHF
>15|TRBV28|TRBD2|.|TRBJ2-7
TGTGCCAGCAGTTCGCGCGGGAGGGGGTCCTACGAGCAGTACTTC
CASSSRGRGSYEQYF
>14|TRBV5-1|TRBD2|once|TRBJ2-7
TGCGCCAGCTCTACGTCTAGCGGGGTTGTGGAGCAGTACTTC
CASSTSSGVVEQYF
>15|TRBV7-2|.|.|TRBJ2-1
TGTGCCAGCAGCTTAGGTGGCCGCGCCGGGGGTCCTCAGTTCTTC
CASSLGGRAGGPQFF
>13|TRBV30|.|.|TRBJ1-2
TGTGCCTGGAGTGACAGGGCTAACTATGGCTACACCTTC
CAWSDRANYGYTF
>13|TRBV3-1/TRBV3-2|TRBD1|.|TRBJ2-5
TGTGCCAGCAGCCAAGGACAGGGGCCATCGGGGTACTTC
CASSQGQGPSGYF
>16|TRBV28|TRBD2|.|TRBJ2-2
TGTGCCAGCAGTCTCGGGACTAACGGGCGGTTAGGGGAGCTGTTTTTT
CASSLGTNGRLGELFF
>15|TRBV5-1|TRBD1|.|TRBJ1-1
TGCGCCAGCAGCTTGGCCAGGGGGCTGAGCACTGAAGCTTTCTTT
CASSLARGLSTEAFF
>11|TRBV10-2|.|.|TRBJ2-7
TGCGCCAGCAGTGGGCCCTACGAGCAGTACTTC
CASSGPYEQYF
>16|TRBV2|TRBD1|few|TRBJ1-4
TGTGCCAGCAGTCCGACAGGGGCTGCAACTAATGAAAAACTGTTTTTT
CASSPTGAATNEKLFF
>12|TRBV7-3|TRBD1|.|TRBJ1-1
TGTGCCAGCAGCACGACAGGGGGTGAAGCTTTCTTT
CASSTTGGEAFF
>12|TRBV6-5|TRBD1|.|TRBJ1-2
TGTGCCAGCAGGGAGACAGGGGTTGGCTACACCTTC
CASRETGVGYTF
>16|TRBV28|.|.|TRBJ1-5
TGTGCCAGCAGTTTAACCAGGGCTACCTTCGGTCAGCCCCAGCATTTT
CASSLTRATFGQPQHF
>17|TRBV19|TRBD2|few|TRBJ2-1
TGTGCCAGTAGGAGCCTGGGACTAGCGGGAGGCGACAATGAGCAGTTCTTC
CASRSLGLAGGDNEQFF
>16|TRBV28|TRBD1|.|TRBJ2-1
TGTGCCAGCAGGGAAACAGGGGGCGCATCCTACAATGAGCAGTTCTTC
CASRETGGASYNEQFF
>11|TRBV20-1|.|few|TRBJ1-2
TGCAGTGCCCCGGGTGCCTATGGCTACACCTTC
CSAPGAYGYTF
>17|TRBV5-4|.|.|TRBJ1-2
TGTGCCAGCAGCGATTCCGGGACACTAAAGGGAAGCTATGGCTACACCTTC
CASSDSGTLKGSYGYTF
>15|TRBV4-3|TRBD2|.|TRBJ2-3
TGCGCCAGCAGCCGAACTAGCGGGGGTGCAGATACGCAGTATTTT
CASSRTSGGADTQYF
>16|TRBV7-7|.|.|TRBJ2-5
TGTGCTAGCAGCCCTGGCATCGGGTCGGGGCAAGAGACCCAGTACTTC
CASSPGIGSGQETQYF
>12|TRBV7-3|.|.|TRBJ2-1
TGTGCCAGCAGCTTATCCGGGAGTGAGCAGTTCTTC
CASSLSGSEQFF
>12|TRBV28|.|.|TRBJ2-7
TGTGCCAGCAGTCTGGTCCGGGACGAGCAGTACTTC
CASSLVRDEQYF
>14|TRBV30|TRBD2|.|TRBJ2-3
TGTGCCTGGAGTGGACTAGCGGGAGGGCACAAGCAGTATTTT
CAWSGLAGGHKQYF
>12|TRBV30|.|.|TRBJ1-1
TGTGCCTGGAGTCTACGTGACACTGAAGCTTTCTTT
CAWSLRDTEAFF
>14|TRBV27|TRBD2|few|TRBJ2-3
TGTGCCAGCCGACTAGCGGGGTCCACAGATACGCAGTATTTT
CASRLAGSTDTQYF
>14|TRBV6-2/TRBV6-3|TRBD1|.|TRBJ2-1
TGTGCCAGCAGTTCCGGGACAGGGTCCAATGAGCAGTTCTTC
CASSSGTGSNEQFF
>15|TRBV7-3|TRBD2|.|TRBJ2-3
TGTGCCAGCAGCTTCGCGGGAGGGAGCACAGATACGCAGTATTTT
CASSFAGGSTDTQYF
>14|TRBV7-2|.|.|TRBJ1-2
TGTGCCAGCAGCCCCGCGGGGGCACACTATGGCTACACCTTC
CASSPAGAHYGYTF
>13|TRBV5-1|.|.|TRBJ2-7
TGCGCCAGCAGCCCGGACAGCTCCTACGAGCAGTACTTC
CASSPDSSYEQYF